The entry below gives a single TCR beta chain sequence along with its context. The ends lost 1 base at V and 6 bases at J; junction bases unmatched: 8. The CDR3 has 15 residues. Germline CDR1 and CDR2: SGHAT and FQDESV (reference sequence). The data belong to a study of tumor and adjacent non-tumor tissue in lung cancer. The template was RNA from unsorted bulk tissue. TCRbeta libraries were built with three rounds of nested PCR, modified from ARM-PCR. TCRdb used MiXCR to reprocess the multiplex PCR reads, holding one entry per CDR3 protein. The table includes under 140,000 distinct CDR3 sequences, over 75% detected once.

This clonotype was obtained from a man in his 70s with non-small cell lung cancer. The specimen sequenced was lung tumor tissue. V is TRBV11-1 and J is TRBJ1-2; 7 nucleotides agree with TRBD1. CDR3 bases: TGTGCCAGCAGCTTAGAAGGGACAGCTTCTAATGGCTACACCTTC. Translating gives CASSLEGTASNGYTF.